At least ten counts were recorded for the clone carrying this TCR beta chain. This specimen comes from a study of molecular identifiers for immune sequencing clone quantification. Germline V lookup: CDR1 PRHDT, CDR2 FYEKMQ (reference sequence). The CDR3 has 14 amino acids. V was pared by 5 bases and J by 2 bases, with 12 bases between. TCRdb reprocessed the PCR reads via MiXCR and lists one record per CDR3 protein. The sample includes approximately 590,000 distinct CDR3 sequences, 25% of them seen just once. The rearrangement links TRBV13 to TRBJ1-1; D ambiguous. The sequence was collected from a human donor in good health. Some libraries in this study had Jurkat cell RNA spiked in. Sequencing used naive CD8+ T cells from blood, with Jurkat cell RNA spiked in. Subset specified: FACS-sorted CD8+CD4-CCR7+CD45RA+ naive T cells. The CDR3 sequence is CASSASVLNTEAFF. As DNA, the CDR3 is TGTGCCAGCAGCGCCTCAGTTTTAAACACTGAAGCTTTCTTT.